This passage covers 6 T cell receptor beta chains from one sample sequenced in a study of cytomegalovirus exposure and HLA in healthy donors. PCR primers comprised 60 Vbeta and 13 Jbeta primers. Profiled with immunoSEQ multiplex PCR; TCRdb holds only in-frame clones, not every one. The data contain about 140,000 clones, roughly 73% of them seen just once; the ten biggest clones take up about an eighth. The sequencing input was PBMCs. The origin of the receptors is a human donor in good health.

This clone has only a few counts. The CDR3 DNA is TGTGCCAGCAGCTTGGTTAGAATTGACACTGAAGCTTTCTTT. This codes for CASSLVRIDTEAFF. The chain links TRBV5-6 to TRBJ1-1; D gene unclear. The ends were cut back, 0 bases at V and 3 bases at J, with 9 bases in the middle. The germline CDR1 and CDR2 sequences are SGHDT and YYEEEE. This CDR3 has 14 amino acids.

The chain is built from TRBV7-3 and TRBJ2-6; D perhaps matches TRBD1 (5 bases). Germline CDR1 reads SGHTA; CDR2 reads FQGTGA. Trimming pared 4 bases from V and 0 bases from J, leaving 10 bases between. CDR3 length equals 16 residues. The CDR3 nucleotides are TGTGCCAGCAGCTCACAGGAGTTCTCTGGGGCCAACGTCCTGACTTTC. This encodes CASSSQEFSGANVLTF.

The rearrangement links TRBV7-3 to TRBJ2-1; TRBD2 aligns across 8 bases. Unmatched junction bases numbered 2, after V lost 2 bases and J lost 2 bases. CDR1 and CDR2 from the germline V gene are SGHTA and FQGTGA. The CDR3 is made up of 15 amino acids. Here the CDR3 DNA reads TGTGCCAGCAGCTTAGGAGCGGGAGCCTACAATGAGCAGTTCTTC. This translates into CASSLGAGAYNEQFF.

The sample holds a few counts of this clone. The genes are TRBV6-5 and TRBJ2-7, with D tentatively TRBD1 (5 bases). This CDR3 is built from 14 residues. CDR1 and CDR2 (germline): MNHEY, SVGAGI. Trimming removed 0 bases at V and 4 bases at J, with 10 bases between. CDR3 residues: CASSYSQGKYEQYF. CDR3 in DNA: TGTGCCAGCAGTTACTCCCAGGGAAAATACGAGCAGTACTTC.

The V and J genes are TRBV30 and TRBJ2-1; 9 bases agree with TRBD2. V gave up 2 bases and J gave up 4 bases; unmatched junction bases: 6. This CDR3 is built from 15 residues. Per the germline V gene, CDR1 is GTSNPN and CDR2 is SVGIG (reference sequence). The CDR3 is CAWSRSSGIYNEQFF. CDR3 coding DNA: TGTGCCTGGAGTCGTTCTAGCGGGATTTACAATGAGCAGTTCTTC. Combining the CDR3 with reference TRBV30 and TRBJ2-1 gives the whole variable domain SQTIHQWPATLVQPVGSPLSLECTVEGTSNPNLYWYRQAAGRGLQLLFYSVGIGQISSEVPQNLSASRPQDRQFILSSKKLLLSDSGFYLCAWSRSSGIYNEQFFGPGTRLTVL.

This sequence joins TRBV2 and TRBJ1-2; perhaps TRBD1 as D (6 bases). This CDR3 has 14 amino acids. Trimming left V 1 base short and J 5 bases short, with 11 bases between. The V gene's germline CDR1 is SNHLY and CDR2 FYNNEI. The CDR3: CASSEGDNRYGYTF. DNA of the CDR3: TGTGCCAGCAGTGAAGGGGACAACCGTTATGGCTACACCTTC.